This T cell receptor beta chain was profiled in a study of T cell responses to AZD1222 COVID-19 vaccine. Some clones are missing from TCRdb's copy, which holds only in-frame ones; the method was immunoSEQ multiplex PCR. The table includes approximately 170,000 clones, around 88% detected once. The table lists this clone with a count of one. The starting material was peripheral blood, obtained 28 days after the second AZD1222 dose. The sequence derives from an adult who received the AZD1222 COVID-19 vaccine.

CDR3 nucleotides: TGCAGCGCGAGTCCCGGACGGCCGGGGAACTATGGCTACACCTTC. Residues: CSASPGRPGNYGYTF. The chain employs TRBV29-1 and TRBJ1-2; D is undetermined. Germline CDR1 SQVTM, CDR2 ANQGSEA. V was clipped by 7 bases and J by 2 bases, with 20 bases between them. The CDR3 has 15 amino acids.